This is a list of T cell receptor beta chains from one sample in a study of cytomegalovirus exposure and HLA in healthy donors. Generated by immunoSEQ multiplex PCR, the TCRdb table keeps only in-frame clones and is missing some. The table includes 100,000 or so clones, roughly four fifths detected once. Sequenced sample: PBMCs. The source is a man aged 25 to 40 in good health and CMV-seropositive. Both conserved end residues are trimmed from each CDR3.

V gene: TRBV10-3
J gene: TRBJ2-3
CDR3 protein: AISGGLAGGSDTQY

V gene: TRBV28
J gene: TRBJ1-1
CDR3 protein: ASRMPPGVYTEAF

V gene: TRBV28
J gene: TRBJ1-2
CDR3 protein: ASSYRGHSNYGYT

V gene: TRBV9
J gene: TRBJ2-3
CDR3 protein: ASSSGRGSTDTQY

V gene: TRBV11-2
J gene: TRBJ1-1
CDR3 protein: ASSPSPPQTEAF

V gene: TRBV5-1
J gene: TRBJ2-7
CDR3 protein: ASSWTGTSGNYEQY

V gene: TRBV28
J gene: NA
CDR3 protein: ASSRGTDPYEQY

V gene: TRBV7-9
J gene: TRBJ2-1
CDR3 protein: ASSIQGPRPYNEQF

V gene: TRBV5-6
J gene: TRBJ1-1
CDR3 protein: ASSLDVASMNTEAF

V gene: TRBV28
J gene: TRBJ2-6
CDR3 protein: ASSSIAGTGGTGANVLT

V gene: TRBV7-9
J gene: TRBJ2-1
CDR3 protein: ASSTSGANNEQF

V gene: TRBV4-3
J gene: TRBJ2-7
CDR3 protein: ASSQMDSSYEQY

V gene: TRBV4-3
J gene: TRBJ2-2
CDR3 protein: ASSQDLQGYTGELF

V gene: TRBV9
J gene: TRBJ2-5
CDR3 protein: ASSPLGGRETQY

V gene: TRBV27
J gene: TRBJ2-3
CDR3 protein: ASSLDWLAGEETDTQY

V gene: TRBV6-5
J gene: TRBJ1-2
CDR3 protein: ASSYSIGGFYGYT

V gene: TRBV6-5
J gene: TRBJ1-6
CDR3 protein: ASSPRARVSPLH

V gene: TRBV7-2
J gene: TRBJ1-3
CDR3 protein: ASSLAVSSGNTIY

V gene: TRBV10-3
J gene: TRBJ1-1
CDR3 protein: AIRDREMNTEAF

V gene: TRBV6-5
J gene: TRBJ2-7
CDR3 protein: AVGGSPVSYEQY

V gene: TRBV2
J gene: TRBJ2-7
CDR3 protein: ASSEQGVGYEQY

V gene: TRBV7-7
J gene: TRBJ2-1
CDR3 protein: ASSPGAPSSYNEQF

V gene: TRBV18
J gene: TRBJ2-7
CDR3 protein: ASSPLSGRGSYEQY

V gene: TRBV19
J gene: TRBJ1-4
CDR3 protein: ASSAFRGTNEKLF

V gene: TRBV5-1
J gene: TRBJ1-1
CDR3 protein: ASSLAAVNTEAF

V gene: TRBV30
J gene: NA
CDR3 protein: ASQPGTLAYEQY

V gene: TRBV5-8
J gene: TRBJ2-5
CDR3 protein: ASSFYGVPTETQY

V gene: TRBV5-4
J gene: TRBJ2-5
CDR3 protein: ASSPSGAKTQY

V gene: TRBV7-2
J gene: TRBJ2-7
CDR3 protein: ASSPGTSGTYEQY

V gene: TRBV30
J gene: TRBJ2-7
CDR3 protein: AWVSRAYEQY

V gene: TRBV7-9
J gene: TRBJ2-1
CDR3 protein: ASSLGSGGVEQF

V gene: TRBV21-1
J gene: TRBJ1-5
CDR3 protein: ASRSRTGRRQPQH

V gene: TRBV28
J gene: TRBJ2-5
CDR3 protein: ASSLGGVQETQY

V gene: TRBV6-1
J gene: TRBJ1-5
CDR3 protein: ASSWTGVGQPQH

V gene: TRBV20-1
J gene: TRBJ2-1
CDR3 protein: SGSTNEQF

V gene: TRBV4-1
J gene: TRBJ2-3
CDR3 protein: ASSQNSGTSGRGGTDTQY

V gene: TRBV28
J gene: TRBJ2-1
CDR3 protein: ASKETSGRNNEQF

V gene: TRBV6-5
J gene: TRBJ1-1
CDR3 protein: ASSGRGGGGTEAF

V gene: TRBV29-1
J gene: TRBJ1-5
CDR3 protein: SVEGQGDQPQH

V gene: TRBV5-6
J gene: TRBJ2-7
CDR3 protein: ASSPGDTNYEQY

V gene: TRBV4-3
J gene: TRBJ2-5
CDR3 protein: ASSPLAGGKETQY

V gene: TRBV23-1
J gene: TRBJ2-2
CDR3 protein: ASRGAGDNTGELF